The 14 T cell receptor beta chains reported below all come from one sample, sequenced in a study of human T cells and chemical hapten exposure. TCRdb re-called the RACE reads with MiXCR, one entry per CDR3 protein. There are about 120,000 distinct CDR3 sequences in the sample; about 14% occur only once, and 2.8% lies in the top ten. Time point indicated: pre-sensitization, week 0. Stated treatment: therapeutic diphenylcyclopropenone sensitization with weekly scalp DPC. The material sequenced was whole blood, taken in connection with sensitization to the hapten diphenylcyclopropenone (DPC). The receptors originated from a woman aged 18-29 years with alopecia areata. Some clones in this sample may be carry-over from other donors' samples.

This clonotype occurred a few times. The chain uses TRBV29-1 and TRBJ1-4, with 9 bases identical to TRBD1. Germline trimming cut 4 bases from V and 8 bases from J; bases unmatched to any gene: 5. CDR3 length: 13 amino acids. The V gene's germline CDR1 is SQVTM and CDR2 ANQGSEA. The CDR3 DNA is TGCAGCGTTGCCGGGACAGGGCACGAAAAACTGTTTTTT. Amino acids: CSVAGTGHEKLFF. Variable domain in full (rest from reference TRBV29-1 and TRBJ1-4): SAVISQKPSRDICQRGTSLTIQCQVDSQVTMMFWYRQQPGQSLTLIATANQGSEATYESGFVIDKFPISRPNLTFSTLTVSNMSPEDSSIYLCSVAGTGHEKLFFGSGTQLSVL.

This chain connects TRBV30 to TRBJ1-2; D is undetermined. Trimming cost V 1 base and J 2 bases, with 8 bases left between them. This CDR3 is built from 13 residues. Germline CDR1 GTSNPN, CDR2 SVGIG (reference sequence). Here the CDR3 DNA reads TGTGCCTGGAGTGCGTTAGGAAACTATGGCTACACCTTC. Its translation is CAWSALGNYGYTF. The full variable domain, completed using reference TRBV30 and TRBJ1-2, is SQTIHQWPATLVQPVGSPLSLECTVEGTSNPNLYWYRQAAGRGLQLLFYSVGIGQISSEVPQNLSASRPQDRQFILSSKKLLLSDSGFYLCAWSALGNYGYTFGSGTRLTVV.

This clonotype was observed a handful of times. This sequence joins TRBV7-2 and TRBJ1-6; no reliable D call. V lost 1 base and J lost 9, with 13 bases in between. Germline V gives CDR1 SGHTA, CDR2 FQGNSA. The CDR3 loop spans 15 amino acids. The CDR3 region has the DNA TGTGCCAGCAGCTTAGAAGGAGGGATTCGTTCACCCCTCCACTTT. Its protein product is CASSLEGGIRSPLHF. The full variable domain, in which reference TRBV7-2 and TRBJ1-6 provide the parts outside the CDR3, is GAGVSQSPSNKVTEKGKDVELRCDPISGHTALYWYRQSLGQGLEFLIYFQGNSAPDKSGLPSDRFSAERTGGSVSTLTIQRTQQEDSAVYLCASSLEGGIRSPLHFGNGTRLTVT.

V is TRBV20-1 and J is TRBJ2-3, with a tentative D call TRBD1 (6 bases). Germline assignment: CDR1 DFQATT and CDR2 SNEGSKA (reference sequence). The CDR3 loop spans 14 amino acids. The V end was cut by 3 bases, the J end by 8 bases, with 18 bases between. The CDR3 sequence is CSARGGGERRTQYF. CDR3 nucleotides: TGCAGTGCTAGGGGTGGGGGCGAGAGGCGTACGCAGTATTTT.

Comments on this clonotype: This may come from a read error, since a much larger clone is one base off. CDR3 nucleotides: TGCAGCGTTGAAGGGGGGGAGGCGAATACGCAGTATTTT. Amino acid sequence: CSVEGGEANTQYF. The chain is built from TRBV29-1 and TRBJ2-3; possibly TRBD2 for D (6 bases). V dropped 1 base and J dropped 7 bases, with 12 bases sitting between them. The V gene's germline CDR1 is SQVTM and CDR2 ANQGSEA. This CDR3 spans 13 amino acids.

This clonotype was counted between two and nine times. This chain uses TRBV11-2 with TRBJ2-1; D is perhaps TRBD1 or TRBD2 (5 bases each). The CDR3 length is 16 residues. Germline V gene lookup returns CDR1 SGHAT and CDR2 FQNNGV. The V end lost 5 bases, the J end lost 0 bases, and 14 bases lay between the germline ends. CDR3 residues: CASSRRSGGSYNEQFF. DNA for the CDR3: TGTGCCAGCAGCCGTCGCAGTGGGGGCTCCTACAATGAGCAGTTCTTC.

V is TRBV4-3 and J is TRBJ2-5; TRBD2 matches 7 bases. Losses at the gene ends were 1 base for V and 3 bases for J; bases not matched to a gene: 2. The CDR3 consists of 14 residues. Per germline, CDR1 LGHNA and CDR2 YSLEER. The DNA of the CDR3 is TGCGCCAGCAGCCAAGGGGCGGGGGAAGAGACCCAGTACTTC. The encoded protein is CASSQGAGEETQYF.

This clonotype has only one observation. The V gene is TRBV28, the J gene TRBJ2-1; D is unresolved. CDR3 length: 13 amino acids. Trimming took off 3 bases at V and 2 bases at J, with 5 bases between the two ends. The germline V gene has CDR1 MDHEN and CDR2 SYDVKM. CDR3 in DNA: TGTGCCAGCAGTTTCCGCACCTACAATGAGCAGTTCTTC. As protein: CASSFRTYNEQFF.

The chain couples TRBV7-9 to TRBJ2-3; D gene uncertain. Trimming removed 8 bases at V and 0 bases at J, with 18 bases between. Germline loops: CDR1 SEHNR, CDR2 FQNEAQ (reference sequence). This CDR3 has 16 residues. In DNA form, the CDR3 reads TGTGCCAGCGGCACCCTCGGGTACTCTAGCACAGATACGCAGTATTTT. Its protein is CASGTLGYSSTDTQYF.

The chain employs TRBV11-2 and TRBJ1-6; D gene uncertain. The CDR3 sequence is 13 residues long. Trimming shortened V by 5 bases and J by 12 bases, and 14 bases separated the two germline ends. Germline assignment: CDR1 SGHAT and CDR2 FQNNGV. DNA for the CDR3: TGTGCCAGCAGCCACAGCGCCGCCCGACCCCTCCACTTT. As protein: CASSHSAARPLHF. The whole variable domain, remainder taken from reference TRBV11-2 and TRBJ1-6, is EAGVAQSPRYKIIEKRQSVAFWCNPISGHATLYWYQQILGQGPKLLIQFQNNGVVDDSQLPKDRFSAERLKGVDSTLKIQPAKLEDSAVYLCASSHSAARPLHFGNGTRLTVT.

In its sample, this clonotype was seen many times. The V and J genes are TRBV3-1 and TRBJ2-7; TRBD1 is a possible D gene (6 bases). The CDR3 runs 15 residues. V was pared by 0 bases and J by 5 bases, with 14 bases between. Germline CDR1 reads LGHDT; CDR2 reads YNNKEL (reference sequence). CDR3 residues: CASSQDRGHGDEQYF. The CDR3, as DNA: TGTGCCAGCAGCCAAGATAGGGGACATGGGGACGAGCAGTACTTC.

At least ten counts were recorded for this clonotype. The chain links TRBV11-2 to TRBJ2-5; 7 bases are a match to TRBD2. This CDR3 has 16 residues. Germline-derived CDR1 and CDR2 are SGHAT and FQNNGV. Trimming removed 1 base from V and 1 base from J; junction bases left unmatched: 6. CDR3 nucleotides: TGTGCCAGCAGCTTAGGAACAGCGGGAATCCAAGAGACCCAGTACTTC. Encoded protein: CASSLGTAGIQETQYF.

The chain has TRBV5-1 and TRBJ2-5; D remains ambiguous. With 2 bases removed from V and 7 bases from J, the gap between germline ends came to 12 bases. This CDR3 spans 13 amino acids. Germline assignment: CDR1 SGHRS and CDR2 YFSETQ. The CDR3 sequence: CASSLKQSGTQYF. DNA of the CDR3: TGCGCCAGCAGCTTAAAACAGTCAGGGACCCAGTACTTC.

The rearrangement uses TRBV4-3 and TRBJ2-2; no definite D call. The germline V gene has CDR1 LGHNA and CDR2 YSLEER. CDR3 length: 14 residues. Deletions cut 2 bases from V and 6 bases from J, with 10 bases between. This chain's CDR3 is CASSQYPSAGELFF. The CDR3 DNA is TGCGCCAGCAGCCAATACCCTTCCGCCGGGGAGCTGTTTTTT.